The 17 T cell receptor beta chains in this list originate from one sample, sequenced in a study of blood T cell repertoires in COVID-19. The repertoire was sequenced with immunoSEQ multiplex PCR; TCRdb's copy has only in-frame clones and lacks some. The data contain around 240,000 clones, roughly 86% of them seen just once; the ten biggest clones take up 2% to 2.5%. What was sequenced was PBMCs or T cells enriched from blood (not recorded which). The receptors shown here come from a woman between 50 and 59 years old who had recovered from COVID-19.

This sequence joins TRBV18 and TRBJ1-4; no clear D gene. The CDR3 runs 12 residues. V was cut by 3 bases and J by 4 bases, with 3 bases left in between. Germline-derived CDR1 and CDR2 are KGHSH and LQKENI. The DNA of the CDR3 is TGTGCCAGCTCACCCAGTAATGAAAAACTGTTTTTT. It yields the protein CASSPSNEKLFF.

The CDR3 sequence: CATSRGLHHTSYEQYF. The CDR3 DNA sequence: TGTGCCACCAGCAGAGGACTGCATCACACCTCCTACGAGCAGTACTTC. The chain recombines TRBV15 with TRBJ2-7; D call uncertain. CDR3 length: 16 amino acids. Between the trimmed V and J ends, which lost 1 base and 0 bases, there was a span of 13 bases. Germline V gene sequence: CDR1 LNHNV, CDR2 YYDKDF (reference sequence). The full variable domain, with the rest looked up from reference TRBV15 and TRBJ2-7, is DAMVIQNPRYQVTQFGKPVTLSCSQTLNHNVMYWYQQKSSQAPKLLFHYYDKDFNNEADTPDNFQSRRPNTSFCFLDIRSPGLGDTAMYLCATSRGLHHTSYEQYFGPGTRLTVT.

CDR3 protein: CASSSQGLVDTQYF. Written as DNA, the CDR3 is TGTGCCAGCAGTTCCCAGGGATTGGTAGATACGCAGTATTTT. The chain recombines TRBV6-2 or TRBV6-3 with TRBJ2-3, with D tentatively TRBD1 (5 bases). With 4 bases removed from V and 5 bases from J, the gap between germline ends came to 13 bases. Germline V gene sequence: CDR1 MNHEY, CDR2 SVGEGT. The CDR3 is 14 residues long.

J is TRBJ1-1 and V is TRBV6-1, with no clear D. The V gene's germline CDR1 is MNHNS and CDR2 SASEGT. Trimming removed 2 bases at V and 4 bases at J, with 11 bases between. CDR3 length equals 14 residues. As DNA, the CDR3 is TGTGCCAGCAGTGAAAACCCAGGATTCACTGAAGCTTTCTTT. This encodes CASSENPGFTEAFF.

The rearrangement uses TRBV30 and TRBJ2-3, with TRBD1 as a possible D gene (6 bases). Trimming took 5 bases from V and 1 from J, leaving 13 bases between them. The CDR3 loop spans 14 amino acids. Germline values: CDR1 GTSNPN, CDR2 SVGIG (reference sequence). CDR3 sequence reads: CAWGRDTRTDTQYF. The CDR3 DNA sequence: TGTGCCTGGGGTCGGGACACCCGCACAGATACGCAGTATTTT.

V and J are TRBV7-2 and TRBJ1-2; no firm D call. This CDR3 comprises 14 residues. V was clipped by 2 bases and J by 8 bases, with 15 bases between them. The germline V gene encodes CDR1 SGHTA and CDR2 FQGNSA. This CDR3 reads CASSLWSEVPGYTF. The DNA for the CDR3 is TGTGCCAGCAGCTTATGGAGTGAGGTTCCGGGCTACACCTTC.

The CDR3 protein is CASSRGQGRQLREKLFF. DNA for the CDR3: TGTGCCAGCAGCCGTGGACAGGGAAGACAACTAAGGGAAAAACTGTTTTTT. The V and J genes are TRBV3-1 (or the pseudogene TRBV3-2) and TRBJ1-4, with TRBD1 identical over 8 bases. The germline CDR1 and CDR2 sequences are LGHDT and YNNKEL (reference sequence). CDR3 length equals 17 residues. With V trimmed by 4 bases and J by 8 bases, 15 bases remained unmatched.

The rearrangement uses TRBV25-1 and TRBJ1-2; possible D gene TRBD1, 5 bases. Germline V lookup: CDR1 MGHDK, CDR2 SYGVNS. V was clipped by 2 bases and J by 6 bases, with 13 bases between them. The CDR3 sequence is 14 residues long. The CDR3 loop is CASSEGAGRNGYTF. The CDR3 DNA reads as TGTGCCAGCAGTGAAGGGGCAGGGAGGAATGGCTACACCTTC.

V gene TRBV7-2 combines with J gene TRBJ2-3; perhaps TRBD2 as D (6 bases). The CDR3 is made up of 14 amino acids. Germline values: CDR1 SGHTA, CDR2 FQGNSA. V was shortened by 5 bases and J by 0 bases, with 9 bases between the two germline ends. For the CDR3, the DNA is TGTGCCAGCAGCCCTGGGACTAGCACAGATACGCAGTATTTT. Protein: CASSPGTSTDTQYF. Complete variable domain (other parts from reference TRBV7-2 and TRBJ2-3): GAGVSQSPSNKVTEKGKDVELRCDPISGHTALYWYRQSLGQGLEFLIYFQGNSAPDKSGLPSDRFSAERTGGSVSTLTIQRTQQEDSAVYLCASSPGTSTDTQYFGPGTRLTVL.

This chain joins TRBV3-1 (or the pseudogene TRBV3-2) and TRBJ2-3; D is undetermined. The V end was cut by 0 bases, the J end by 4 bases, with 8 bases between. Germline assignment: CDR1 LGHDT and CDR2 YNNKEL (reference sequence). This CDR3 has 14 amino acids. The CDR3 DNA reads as TGTGCCAGCAGCCAAGATAACGAGGCAGATACGCAGTATTTT. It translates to CASSQDNEADTQYF.

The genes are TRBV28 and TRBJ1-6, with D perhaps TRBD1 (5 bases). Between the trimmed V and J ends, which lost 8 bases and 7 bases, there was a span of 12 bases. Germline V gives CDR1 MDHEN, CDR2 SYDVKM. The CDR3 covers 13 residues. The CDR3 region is CASLAGQNSPLHF. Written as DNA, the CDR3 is TGTGCCAGCTTGGCAGGGCAAAATTCACCCCTCCACTTT.

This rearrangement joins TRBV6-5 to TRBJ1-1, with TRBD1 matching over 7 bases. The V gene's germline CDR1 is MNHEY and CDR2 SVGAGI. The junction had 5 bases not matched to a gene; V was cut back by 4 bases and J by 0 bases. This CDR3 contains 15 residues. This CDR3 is CASSLGQALNTEAFF. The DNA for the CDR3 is TGTGCCAGCAGTTTAGGACAGGCACTGAACACTGAAGCTTTCTTT.

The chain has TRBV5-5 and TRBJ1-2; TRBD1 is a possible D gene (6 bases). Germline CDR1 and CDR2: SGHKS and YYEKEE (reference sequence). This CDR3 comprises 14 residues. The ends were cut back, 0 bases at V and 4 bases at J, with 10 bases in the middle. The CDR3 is CASSLARGTYGYTF. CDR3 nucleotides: TGTGCCAGCAGCTTGGCAAGGGGGACCTATGGCTACACCTTC.

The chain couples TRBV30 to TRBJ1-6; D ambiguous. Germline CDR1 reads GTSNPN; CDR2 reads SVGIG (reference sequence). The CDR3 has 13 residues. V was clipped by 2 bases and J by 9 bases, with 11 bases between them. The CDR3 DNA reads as TGTGCCTGGAGTTTGCAGGTCGGTTCACCCCTCCACTTT. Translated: CAWSLQVGSPLHF.

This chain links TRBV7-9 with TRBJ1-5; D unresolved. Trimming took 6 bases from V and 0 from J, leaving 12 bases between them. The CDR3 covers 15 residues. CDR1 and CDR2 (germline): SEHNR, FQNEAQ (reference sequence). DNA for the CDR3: TGTGCCAGCAGACTTAACGGAGATAGCAATCAGCCCCAGCATTTT. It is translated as CASRLNGDSNQPQHF.

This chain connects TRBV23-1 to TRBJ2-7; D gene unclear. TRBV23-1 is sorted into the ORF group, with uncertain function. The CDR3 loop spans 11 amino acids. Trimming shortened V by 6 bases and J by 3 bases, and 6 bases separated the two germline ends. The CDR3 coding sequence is TGCGCCAGCAGGCGGCACTACGAGCAGTACTTC. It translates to CASRRHYEQYF.

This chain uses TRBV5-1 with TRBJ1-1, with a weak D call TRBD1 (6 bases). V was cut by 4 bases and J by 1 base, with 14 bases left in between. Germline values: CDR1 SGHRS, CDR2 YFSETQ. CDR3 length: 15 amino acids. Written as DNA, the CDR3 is TGCGCCAGCAGCAGGGACATGCCTGAGAACACTGAAGCTTTCTTT. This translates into CASSRDMPENTEAFF. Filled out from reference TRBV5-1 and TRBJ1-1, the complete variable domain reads KAGVTQTPRYLIKTRGQQVTLSCSPISGHRSVSWYQQTPGQGLQFLFEYFSETQRNKGNFPGRFSGRQFSNSRSEMNVSTLELGDSALYLCASSRDMPENTEAFFGQGTRLTVV.